The 27 T cell receptor beta chains listed next were all sequenced from one sample in a study of Graves' ophthalmopathy and Graves' hyperthyroidism. CDR3 regions of TCR beta were amplified from RNA transcripts. After a first-round RT-PCR with HTBI primers, a second-round multiplex PCR was run. TCRdb analysed the multiplex PCR reads with MiXCR anew, one entry per CDR3 protein. The repertoire has 500,000 to 700,000 distinct CDR3 sequences, about 40% of them found once; the top ten carry about 4.2%. The specimen sequenced was peripheral blood or thyroid tissue (not recorded which). These receptor sequences come from an adult man with Graves' hyperthyroidism.

This clonotype appeared a single time. Compared with germline, one end of the junction differs, possibly owing to a read error. J is TRBJ2-5 and V is TRBV24-1; D unclear. The CDR3 is 12 residues long. The germline V gene encodes CDR1 KGHDR and CDR2 SFDVKD. The CDR3 sequence: CASSGKWETQYF. CDR3 DNA: TGTGCCAGCAGTGGTAAATGGGAGACCCAGTACTTC.

This chain uses TRBV9 with TRBJ1-2, with D hard to call. Trimming shortened V by 3 bases and J by 5 bases, and 8 bases separated the two germline ends. The germline gives CDR1 SGDLS, CDR2 YYNGEE. The CDR3 is 12 residues long. CDR3 in DNA: TGTGCCAGCAGCGCCCTAGCATATGGCTACACCTTC. As protein: CASSALAYGYTF.

This clonotype was seen a few times. This is likely a read error, given that the CDR3 carries no conserved phenylalanine or tryptophan at its end. No DNA is shown, since the ends of the CDR3 on it are uncertain; the CDR3 is the one TCRdb lists. The chain links TRBV7-2 to TRBJ2-5. Germline assignment: CDR1 SGHTA and CDR2 FQGNSA. The CDR3 totals 8 residues, both ends included. The CDR3: CASSLVTR.

This clonotype has at least ten counts. V usage is TRBV10-3 and J usage is TRBJ2-2, with 8 bases fitting TRBD2. Germline assignment: CDR1 ENHRY and CDR2 SYGVKD. After removal of 9 bases from V and 3 bases from J, the junction contained 12 bases not matched to a gene. CDR3 length: 16 amino acids. CDR3 nucleotide sequence: TGTGCCATAGCGGGAGAGCTTTTATCGGACACCGGGGAGCTGTTTTTT. Its protein is CAIAGELLSDTGELFF.

This chain connects TRBV3-1 to TRBJ1-5; perhaps TRBD1 as D (6 bases). Germline CDR1 is LGHDT and CDR2 is YNNKEL (reference sequence). The CDR3 extends over 15 amino acids. The V end was cut by 1 base, the J end by 2 bases, with 9 bases between. The CDR3 DNA sequence: TGTGCCAGCAGCCAAGGGACAGCCCGCAATCAGCCCCAGCATTTT. Translation gives CASSQGTARNQPQHF.

Worth noting for this clonotype: Given a much more abundant clone one base away, this may be a read error. It is likely a read error, because the conserved phenylalanine at the end of the CDR3 is missing. The chain links TRBV9 to TRBJ2-7, with D possibly being TRBD1 or TRBD2 (5 bases each). Germline-derived CDR1 and CDR2 are SGDLS and YYNGEE. The germline V and J ends were trimmed by 4 bases and 6 bases, with 17 bases remaining between them. The CDR3 totals 14 residues. In nucleotides, the CDR3 is TGTGCCAGCAGCTGGGACCGGGACGAGGGCGAGCAGTACCTC. This translates into CASSWDRDEGEQYL.

The rearrangement links TRBV10-3 to TRBJ2-1; the match to TRBD1 covers 7 bases. Trimming removed 6 bases from V and 6 bases from J; junction bases left unmatched: 8. This CDR3 comprises 14 residues. The germline V gene has CDR1 ENHRY and CDR2 SYGVKD. CDR3 sequence reads: CAISTTGNCNEQFF. The CDR3, as DNA: TGTGCCATCAGCACGACAGGGAACTGCAATGAGCAGTTCTTC.

The sample holds many counts of this clonotype. V gene TRBV2 combines with J gene TRBJ1-4, with D possibly TRBD1 on 6 matching bases. The ends were cut back, 7 bases at V and 3 bases at J, with 15 bases in the middle. The germline gives CDR1 SNHLY, CDR2 FYNNEI. CDR3 length: 15 amino acids. As DNA, the CDR3 is TGTGCCAGCACCGAACAGGGAGCCGCTAATGAAAAACTGTTTTTT. It codes for CASTEQGAANEKLFF.

The chain couples TRBV5-4 to TRBJ2-5; D perhaps matches TRBD1 (6 bases). Germline V gene sequence: CDR1 SGHNT, CDR2 YYREEE (reference sequence). The CDR3 is made up of 14 amino acids. The V gene lost 4 bases and the J gene lost 4 bases, with 14 bases spanning the gap. The CDR3 DNA reads TGTGCCAGCAGCGTGGAACAGGGAAGAGAGACCCAGTACTTC. It encodes CASSVEQGRETQYF.

This clonotype was detected a few times. The chain has TRBV2 and TRBJ1-1; TRBD1 matches 8 bases. From germline, CDR1 is SNHLY and CDR2 FYNNEI. CDR3 length: 14 amino acids. With 6 bases clipped from V and 4 bases from J, the junction kept 7 bases outside the gene matches. Written as DNA, the CDR3 is TGTGCCAGCAGGAAGACAGGGGCGGCCACTGAAGCTTTCTTT. Encoded protein: CASRKTGAATEAFF.

In this sample, this clonotype turned up many times. The chain carries TRBV5-1 and TRBJ1-1, with D hard to call. CDR3 length equals 14 residues. V was clipped by 1 base and J by 3 bases, with 10 bases between them. From germline, CDR1 is SGHRS and CDR2 YFSETQ. DNA for the CDR3: TGCGCCAGCAGCTTGTCCGGGTGGGACACTGAAGCTTTCTTT. Translating it yields CASSLSGWDTEAFF.

The CDR3 loop reads CASSESTVGYTF. CDR3 bases: TGCGCCAGCAGTGAGTCGACGGTGGGGTACACCTTC. The chain has TRBV10-2 and TRBJ1-2; the D is unclear. The V and J ends lost 0 bases and 11 bases respectively, with 10 bases between them. Germline V gene data show CDR1 as WSHSY and CDR2 as SAAADI. This CDR3 spans 12 amino acids.

This clonotype appeared a few times. The chain couples TRBV15 to TRBJ2-5, with D maybe TRBD2 (6 bases). Germline V gene data show CDR1 as LNHNV and CDR2 as YYDKDF (reference sequence). Trimming shortened V by 6 bases and J by 1 base, and 18 bases separated the two germline ends. The CDR3 has 16 residues. The chain's CDR3 is CATRAYGGALQETQYF. CDR3 DNA: TGTGCCACCAGGGCATATGGCGGGGCGCTCCAAGAGACCCAGTACTTC.

This clonotype has at least ten counts. J is TRBJ1-6 and V is TRBV6-6; TRBD1 matches at 7 bases. Germline values: CDR1 MNHNY, CDR2 SVGAGI (reference sequence). The trim removed 4 bases at V and 9 bases at J, leaving 6 bases unmatched. This CDR3 comprises 14 residues. The CDR3 sequence is CASSFRQGGSPLHF. In nucleotides, the CDR3 is TGTGCCAGCAGTTTTCGACAGGGTGGTTCACCCCTCCACTTT.

This clonotype appeared once. This may come from a read error, since a much larger clone is one base off. The chain has TRBV5-1 and TRBJ2-7; TRBD2 matches 7 bases. The J call may be incorrect, as the DNA end agrees better with TRBJ2-1. In germline, CDR1 is SGHRS, CDR2 YFSETQ. The CDR3 loop spans 14 amino acids. The CDR3 DNA reads TGCGCCAGCATGGACCCAGCGGGGACCTACGAGCAGTTCTTC. This gives the protein CASMDPAGTYEQFF.

This sequence joins TRBV24-1 and TRBJ2-1, with a possible D match to TRBD1 (7 bases). CDR1 and CDR2 from the germline V gene are KGHDR and SFDVKD. The CDR3 length is 16 residues. The V end lost 3 bases, the J end lost 8 bases, and 19 bases lay between the germline ends. The CDR3 loop reads CATSDHTGRGRYEQFF. The CDR3 DNA reads as TGTGCCACCAGTGATCACACGGGCAGGGGGAGGTATGAGCAGTTCTTC.

The chain recombines TRBV7-9 with TRBJ2-3; TRBD2 might be the D (5 bases). V was cut by 5 bases and J by 5 bases, with 8 bases left in between. The CDR3 is 12 amino acids. Looked up from germline, CDR1 is SEHNR and CDR2 is FQNEAQ (reference sequence). This chain's CDR3 is CASSLSEDTQYF. The CDR3 region has the DNA TGTGCCAGCAGCCTTAGCGAAGATACGCAGTATTTT.

The rearrangement uses TRBV9 and TRBJ1-2; tentative D call: TRBD1 (5 bases). Germline V gene lookup returns CDR1 SGDLS and CDR2 YYNGEE. Deletions cut 4 bases from V and 8 bases from J, with 18 bases between. The CDR3 totals 14 residues. Here the CDR3 reads CASSPGGGGDGYTF. In DNA, the CDR3 is TGTGCCAGCAGCCCCGGTGGGGGAGGAGACGGCTACACCTTC.

The sample holds many counts of this clonotype. CDR3 region: CASSEDRGGMNTEAFF. In DNA, the CDR3 is TGTGCCAGCAGTGAAGATAGGGGGGGAATGAACACTGAAGCTTTCTTT. This chain links TRBV2 with TRBJ1-1; maybe TRBD1 (6 bases). Trimming cost V 1 base and J 0 bases, with 12 bases left between them. Per germline, CDR1 SNHLY and CDR2 FYNNEI. There are 16 residues in the CDR3.

With respect to this clonotype: A much larger clone differs from this one at a single base, so this may be a read error. The CDR3 ends on some other residue instead of the conserved phenylalanine or tryptophan, so this is likely a read error. V usage is TRBV5-5 and J usage is TRBJ1-2; TRBD1 matches 7 bases. Germline lookup yields CDR1 SGHKS and CDR2 YYEKEE (reference sequence). The CDR3 has 14 residues. V gave up 2 bases and J gave up 8 bases; unmatched junction bases: 9. CDR3: CASSLRQGHGGYTL. The CDR3 DNA sequence: TGTGCCAGCAGCTTAAGACAGGGACATGGAGGCTACACCCTC.

This clonotype came up a few times. The chain is built from TRBV7-3 and TRBJ1-1, with D hard to call. CDR1 is SGHTA, CDR2 FQGTGA, per germline. Between the trimmed V and J ends, which lost 4 bases and 5 bases, there was a span of 11 bases. The length of the CDR3 is 13 residues. In DNA form, the CDR3 reads TGTGCCAGCAGCTCCGACGCGAGAACTGAAGCTTTCTTT. Translated, it gives CASSSDARTEAFF.

This clonotype showed up just a few times. The J gene is TRBJ2-7, the V gene TRBV6-6, with TRBD1 matching 7 bases. The CDR3 runs to 12 residues. Germline CDR1 is MNHNY and CDR2 is SVGAGI (reference sequence). Trimming cost V 6 bases and J 6 bases; bases outside gene matches: 5. The CDR3 here is CASSHGTAEQYF. The CDR3, as DNA: TGTGCCAGCAGCCACGGGACAGCCGAGCAGTACTTC.

The genes are TRBV19 and TRBJ1-1; 7 nucleotides match TRBD1. CDR1 is LNHDA and CDR2 is SQIVND in the germline V gene (reference sequence). The CDR3 runs to 17 residues. The V and J ends lost 0 bases and 4 bases, in that order; junction bases with no gene match: 11. The CDR3 sequence is CASSIDTQTGSATEAFF. The CDR3, as DNA: TGTGCCAGTAGTATAGATACCCAGACAGGGTCGGCCACTGAAGCTTTCTTT.

This clonotype was detected ten times or more. The chain recombines TRBV7-2 with TRBJ1-1; 8 nucleotides line up with TRBD1. The CDR3 is 14 residues long. CDR1 SGHTA and CDR2 FQGNSA come from the germline V gene. The ends lost 4 bases at V and 1 base at J; junction bases unmatched: 2. The CDR3 coding sequence is TGTGCCAGCAGCTGGGGACAGGAGAACACTGAAGCTTTCTTT. Its protein product is CASSWGQENTEAFF.

This chain connects TRBV9 to TRBJ2-7; the D gene is possibly TRBD1 (7 bases). Germline V gene data show CDR1 as SGDLS and CDR2 as YYNGEE. Trimming left V 3 bases short and J 6 bases short, with 10 bases between. CDR3 length equals 12 residues. CDR3 bases: TGTGCCAGCAGCGGCAGGGGGGTCGAGCAGTACTTC. Protein: CASSGRGVEQYF.

As to this clonotype: One end of the junction varies from germline; a read error may be responsible. The genes are TRBV5-1 and TRBJ2-2, with D perhaps TRBD2 (6 bases). Looked up from germline, CDR1 is SGHRS and CDR2 is YFSETQ. The CDR3 has 15 amino acids. CDR3 DNA sequence: TGCGCCAGCAGGACAGTCCAAGCGAACACCGGGGGGCTGTTTTTT. It is translated as CASRTVQANTGGLFF.

Many counts were recorded for this clonotype. The chain is built from TRBV2 and TRBJ1-5; unclear D gene. The CDR3 length is 12 residues. CDR1 and CDR2 from the germline V gene are SNHLY and FYNNEI. The germline V and J ends were trimmed by 6 bases and 1 base, with 4 bases remaining between them. The CDR3 spells CASRQSNQPQHF. The CDR3 DNA follows: TGTGCCAGCAGACAGAGCAATCAGCCCCAGCATTTT.